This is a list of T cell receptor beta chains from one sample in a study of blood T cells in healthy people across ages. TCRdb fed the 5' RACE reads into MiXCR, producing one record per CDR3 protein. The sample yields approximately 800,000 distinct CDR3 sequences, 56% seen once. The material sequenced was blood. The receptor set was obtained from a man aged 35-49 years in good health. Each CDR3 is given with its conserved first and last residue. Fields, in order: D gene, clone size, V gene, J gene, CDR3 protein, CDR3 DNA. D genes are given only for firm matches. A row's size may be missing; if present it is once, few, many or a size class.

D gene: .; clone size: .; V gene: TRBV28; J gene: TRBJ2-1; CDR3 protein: CAGSLVNEQFF; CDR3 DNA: TGTGCCGGCAGTTTAGTAAATGAGCAGTTCTTC
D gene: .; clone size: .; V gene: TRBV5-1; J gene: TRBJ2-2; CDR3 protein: CASSLGPITGELFF; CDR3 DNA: TGCGCCAGCAGCTTGGGACCCATCACCGGGGAGCTGTTTTTT
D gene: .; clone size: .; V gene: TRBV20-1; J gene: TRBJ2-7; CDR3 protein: CSASAPTYNEQYF; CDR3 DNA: TGCAGTGCTAGCGCTCCAACCTACAATGAGCAGTACTTC
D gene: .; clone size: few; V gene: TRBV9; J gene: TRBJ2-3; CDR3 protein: CASSVETDTQYF; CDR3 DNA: TGTGCCAGCAGCGTAGAAACAGATACGCAGTATTTT
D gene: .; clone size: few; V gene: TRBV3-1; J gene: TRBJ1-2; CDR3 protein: CASSPHPDRGYGYTF; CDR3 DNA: TGTGCCAGCAGCCCCCACCCGGACCGTGGATATGGCTACACCTTC
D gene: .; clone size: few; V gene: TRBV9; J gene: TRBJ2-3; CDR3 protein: CASGGARPYTQYF; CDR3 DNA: TGTGCCAGCGGGGGGGCCAGACCGTATACGCAGTATTTT
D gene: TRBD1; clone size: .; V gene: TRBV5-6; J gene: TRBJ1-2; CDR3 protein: CASSSTPGQTYGYTF; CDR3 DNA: TGTGCCAGCAGCTCCACGCCGGGACAGACCTATGGCTACACCTTC
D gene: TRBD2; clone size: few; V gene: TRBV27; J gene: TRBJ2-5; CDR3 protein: CASSARGVETQYF; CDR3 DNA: TGTGCCAGCAGTGCCCGGGGGGTAGAGACCCAGTACTTC
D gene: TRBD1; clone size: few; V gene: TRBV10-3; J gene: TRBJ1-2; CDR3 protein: CAIGDRLYGYTF; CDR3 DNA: TGTGCCATCGGGGACAGGCTCTATGGCTACACCTTC
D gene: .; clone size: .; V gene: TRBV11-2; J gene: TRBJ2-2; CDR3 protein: CASSLWGRRSTGELFF; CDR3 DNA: TGTGCCAGCAGCTTGTGGGGCAGGAGATCCACCGGGGAGCTGTTTTTT
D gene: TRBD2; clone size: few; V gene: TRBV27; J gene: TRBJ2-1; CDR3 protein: CASSRTSAVREQFF; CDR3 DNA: TGTGCCAGCAGCCGGACTAGCGCGGTCCGGGAGCAGTTCTTC
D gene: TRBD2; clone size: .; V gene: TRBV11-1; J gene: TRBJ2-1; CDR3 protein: CASSFGAGGVYNEQFF; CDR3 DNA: TGTGCCAGCAGCTTCGGAGCGGGAGGAGTCTACAATGAGCAGTTCTTC
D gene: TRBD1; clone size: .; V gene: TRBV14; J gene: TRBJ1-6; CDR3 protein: CASSWGTGNSPLHF; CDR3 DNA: TGTGCCAGCAGCTGGGGGACAGGGAATTCACCCCTCCACTTT
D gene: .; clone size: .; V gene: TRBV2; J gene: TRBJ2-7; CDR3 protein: CASSLDVQYEQYF; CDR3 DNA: TGTGCCAGCAGCCTAGACGTCCAATACGAGCAGTACTTC
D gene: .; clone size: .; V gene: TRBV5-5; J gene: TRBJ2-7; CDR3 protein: CASSLTSDSTYEQYF; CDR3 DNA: TGTGCCAGCAGTCTCACAAGCGACTCGACGTACGAGCAGTACTTC
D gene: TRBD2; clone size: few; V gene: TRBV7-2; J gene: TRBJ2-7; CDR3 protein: CASSLAITSGGYEQYF; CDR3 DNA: TGTGCCAGCAGCTTAGCGATAACTAGCGGGGGTTACGAGCAGTACTTC
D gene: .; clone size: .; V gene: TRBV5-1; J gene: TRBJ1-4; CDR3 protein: CASNLDRQASEKLFF; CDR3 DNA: TGCGCCAGCAACTTGGACAGACAGGCCAGTGAAAAACTGTTTTTT
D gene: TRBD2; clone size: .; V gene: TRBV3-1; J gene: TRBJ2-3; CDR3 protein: CASSQRGLADTDTQYF; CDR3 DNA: TGTGCCAGCAGCCAAAGGGGACTAGCGGACACAGATACGCAGTATTTT
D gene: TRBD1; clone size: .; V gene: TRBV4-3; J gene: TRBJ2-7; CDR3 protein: CASSQERQGAIGQYF; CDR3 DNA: TGCGCCAGCAGCCAAGAGCGACAGGGAGCTATAGGGCAGTACTTC
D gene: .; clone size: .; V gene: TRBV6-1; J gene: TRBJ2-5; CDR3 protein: CAGGYVGAKTQYF; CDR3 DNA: TGTGCCGGTGGGTATGTGGGGGCGAAGACCCAGTACTTC
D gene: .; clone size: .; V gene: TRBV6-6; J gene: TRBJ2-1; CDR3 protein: CASSLYLDRPEQETQFF; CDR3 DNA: TGTGCCAGCAGTCTTTACCTTGACAGGCCAGAACAAGAGACCCAGTTCTTC
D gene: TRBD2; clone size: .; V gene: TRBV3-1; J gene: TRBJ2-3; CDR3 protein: CASSPVESGGTDTQYF; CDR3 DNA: TGTGCCAGCAGCCCCGTGGAAAGCGGGGGCACAGATACGCAGTATTTT
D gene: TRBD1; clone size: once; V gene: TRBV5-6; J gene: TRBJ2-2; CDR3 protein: CASSFRDRGFTGELFF; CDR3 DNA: TGTGCCAGCAGCTTTCGGGACAGGGGGTTCACCGGGGAGCTGTTTTTT
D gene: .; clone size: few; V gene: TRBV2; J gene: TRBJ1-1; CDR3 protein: CASSEQNTEAFF; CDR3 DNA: TGTGCCAGCAGTGAACAGAACACTGAAGCTTTCTTT
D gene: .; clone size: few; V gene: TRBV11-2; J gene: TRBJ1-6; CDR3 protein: CASSLDIWDLGASSYNSPLHF; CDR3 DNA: TGTGCCAGCAGCTTAGACATTTGGGACCTTGGGGCCAGCTCCTATAATTCACCCCTCCACTTT
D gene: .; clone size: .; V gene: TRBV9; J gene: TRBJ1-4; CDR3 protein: CASSLGGHANEKLFF; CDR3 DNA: TGTGCCAGCAGCCTAGGGGGACACGCGAATGAAAAACTGTTTTTT
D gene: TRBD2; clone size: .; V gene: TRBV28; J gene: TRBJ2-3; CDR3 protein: CASSPAGLAGDTQYF; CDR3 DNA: TGTGCCAGCAGCCCGGCGGGTTTAGCGGGAGATACGCAGTATTTT
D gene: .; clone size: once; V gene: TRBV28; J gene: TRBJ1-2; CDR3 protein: CASSLPGVDGYTF; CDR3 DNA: TGTGCCAGCAGTTTACCAGGTGTGGATGGCTACACCTTC
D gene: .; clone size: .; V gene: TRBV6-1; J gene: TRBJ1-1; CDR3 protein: CASSGRPQDPMNTEAFF; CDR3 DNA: TGTGCCAGCAGCGGCCGCCCGCAGGATCCAATGAACACTGAAGCTTTCTTT
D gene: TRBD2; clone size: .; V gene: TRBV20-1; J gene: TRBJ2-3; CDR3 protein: CSAEPGAGDKDTQYF; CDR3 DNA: TGCAGTGCTGAGCCGGGAGCGGGAGATAAGGATACGCAGTATTTT
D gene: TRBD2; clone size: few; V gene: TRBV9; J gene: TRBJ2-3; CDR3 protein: CASSLFGGASDTQYF; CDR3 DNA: TGTGCCAGCAGCCTATTCGGGGGGGCCTCGGATACGCAGTATTTT
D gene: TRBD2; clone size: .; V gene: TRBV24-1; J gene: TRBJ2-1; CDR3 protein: CATSGLRGGDYNEQFF; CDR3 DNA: TGTGCCACCAGTGGTCTCCGCGGGGGGGACTACAATGAGCAGTTCTTC
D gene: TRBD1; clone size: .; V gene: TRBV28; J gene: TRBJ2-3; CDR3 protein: CASSRPGTGTDTQYF; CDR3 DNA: TGTGCCAGCAGTCGACCCGGGACAGGCACAGATACGCAGTATTTT
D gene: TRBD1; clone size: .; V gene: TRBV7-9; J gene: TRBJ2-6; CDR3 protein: CASSPRTGYSSGANVLTF; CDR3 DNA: TGTGCCAGCAGCCCTCGGACAGGGTATTCCTCTGGGGCCAACGTCCTGACTTTC
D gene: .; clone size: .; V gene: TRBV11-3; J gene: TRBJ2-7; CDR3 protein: CASSLISGLGGGEQYF; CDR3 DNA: TGTGCCAGCAGCTTAATTTCCGGACTCGGGGGCGGCGAGCAGTACTTC